These 15 T cell receptor beta chains share one sample of origin, sequenced in a study of regulatory T cells in long-lasting Graves disease. Both iRepertoire HTBI primers and Arm-PCR of CDR3 regions were used to build the TCR beta libraries. In TCRdb, the multiplex PCR reads were re-called with MiXCR into one record per CDR3 protein. This table has a few hundred thousand distinct CDR3 sequences, roughly 25% appearing once. Time point here: persistent/refractory GD, antithyroid drugs over 5 years with positive TRAb. Preparation of the TCR library used RNA extracted from PBMCs. This specimen consisted of peripheral blood mononuclear cells (PBMCs), obtained when the disease was refractory, from a patient treated with antithyroid drugs. The receptors here all came from a woman aged 40 to 49 with Graves disease.

The sample holds a few counts of this clonotype. V usage is TRBV20-1 and J usage is TRBJ1-5; D gene unclear. V lost 6 bases and J lost 1, with 13 bases in between. The CDR3 covers 14 residues. Germline assignment: CDR1 DFQATT and CDR2 SNEGSKA (reference sequence). The CDR3 is CSAPTSTSNQPQHF. CDR3 nucleotide sequence: TGCAGTGCCCCTACAAGTACAAGCAATCAGCCCCAGCATTTT.

This clonotype was observed a few times. This rearrangement joins TRBV3-1 to TRBJ1-5; D gene uncertain. The V end lost 0 bases, the J end lost 4 bases, and 4 bases lay between the germline ends. The germline CDR1 and CDR2 sequences are LGHDT and YNNKEL (reference sequence). The CDR3 runs 13 residues. The CDR3 DNA follows: TGTGCCAGCAGCCAAGAAATAAATCAGCCCCAGCATTTT. Protein: CASSQEINQPQHF.

This clonotype was observed a few times. The rearrangement uses TRBV5-1 and TRBJ2-7, with 12 bases that match TRBD2. J gave up 7 bases and V 4 bases, and 15 bases lay outside the gene matches. The germline gives CDR1 SGHRS, CDR2 YFSETQ. This CDR3 comprises 17 residues. CDR3 DNA: TGCGCCAGCAGCCCGGCAGCCGGACTAGCGGGATCGCGGGAGCAGTACTTC. Translated: CASSPAAGLAGSREQYF.

The CDR3 loop reads CASSSDYYEQYF. CDR3 in DNA: TGTGCCAGCAGCTCCGACTACTACGAGCAGTACTTC. The gene calls are TRBV7-9 and TRBJ2-7; weak D call: TRBD2 (5 bases). V was cut by 4 bases and J by 3 bases, with 7 bases left in between. Germline V gene sequence: CDR1 SEHNR, CDR2 FQNEAQ (reference sequence). CDR3 length: 12 amino acids.

A few counts support this clonotype. The V and J genes are TRBV11-1 and TRBJ2-3; D ambiguous. The CDR3 totals 13 residues. Looked up from germline, CDR1 is SGHAT and CDR2 is FQDESV (reference sequence). V was clipped by 8 bases and J by 3 bases, with 12 bases between them. The CDR3 region has the DNA TGTGCCAGCGAAGGTAGATTTACAGATACGCAGTATTTT. Its translation is CASEGRFTDTQYF.

This clonotype showed up just a few times. The rearrangement joins TRBV12-3 or TRBV12-4 to TRBJ2-3; perhaps TRBD1 as D (5 bases). The CDR3 length is 13 residues. Trimming cost V 10 bases and J 5 bases, with 16 bases left between them. CDR3 DNA: TGTGCCACCACAGGAGTTCTTAGAGATACGCAGTATTTT. It specifies CATTGVLRDTQYF.

The table lists this clonotype with a few counts. The CDR3, as DNA: TGTGCCAGCAGCCAGTGGAAATCCACCCTCCACTTT. It encodes CASSQWKSTLHF. The rearrangement uses TRBV14 and TRBJ1-6; no clear D gene. CDR3 length: 12 residues. Germline V CDR1 and CDR2: SGHDN, FVKESK. V shed 3 bases and J shed 14 bases, with 11 bases lying between them.

The genes are TRBV11-2 and TRBJ2-1; the D is unclear. V was cut by 1 base and J by 3 bases, with 7 bases left in between. Germline lookup yields CDR1 SGHAT and CDR2 FQNNGV. The CDR3 is 14 residues long. Here the CDR3 reads CASSLAGRYNEQFF. The CDR3 DNA is TGTGCCAGCAGCTTAGCGGGTCGCTACAATGAGCAGTTCTTC.

The V gene is TRBV28, the J gene TRBJ2-5, with 7 bases lining up with TRBD2. CDR3 length: 14 residues. V lost 2 bases to trimming and J lost 5 bases; unmatched junction nucleotides: 5. CDR1 and CDR2 (germline): MDHEN, SYDVKM. The CDR3 nucleotides are TGTGCCAGCAGTTTAGCGGGAGAACAGGAGACCCAGTACTTC. Translating gives CASSLAGEQETQYF.

This clonotype was counted ten times or more. The gene calls are TRBV6-1 and TRBJ1-5, with 7 bases fitting TRBD1. Per the germline V gene, CDR1 is MNHNS and CDR2 is SASEGT. The CDR3 contains 16 residues. The ends lost 3 bases at V and 3 bases at J; junction bases unmatched: 8. In DNA, the CDR3 is TGTGCCAGCAGTGAGCGAGAGACAGGGTACAATCAGCCCCAGCATTTT. Amino acids: CASSERETGYNQPQHF.

Ten or more counts support this clonotype. V gene TRBV30 combines with J gene TRBJ2-5; the match to TRBD2 covers 8 bases. CDR1 is GTSNPN and CDR2 is SVGIG in the germline V gene (reference sequence). The CDR3 length is 15 residues. With 0 bases clipped from V and 2 bases from J, the junction kept 5 bases outside the gene matches. This CDR3 reads CAWSVRAGAQETQYF. The CDR3 DNA sequence: TGTGCCTGGAGTGTTCGAGCGGGAGCGCAAGAGACCCAGTACTTC.

The chain employs TRBV15 and TRBJ1-5, with unresolved D. There are 15 residues in the CDR3. Trimming stripped 0 bases from V and 4 bases from J, with 10 bases between. Germline loops: CDR1 LNHNV, CDR2 YYDKDF (reference sequence). CDR3: CATSRDRGWNQPQHF. The CDR3 region has the DNA TGTGCCACCAGCAGAGATCGAGGGTGGAATCAGCCCCAGCATTTT.

This clonotype occurred a few times. The V and J genes are TRBV30 and TRBJ2-7; possibly TRBD1 or TRBD2 for D (5 bases each). Per germline, CDR1 GTSNPN and CDR2 SVGIG (reference sequence). V was shortened by 0 bases and J by 2 bases, with 20 bases between the two germline ends. There are 17 residues in the CDR3. The CDR3, as DNA: TGTGCCTGGAGTGTACCCACGAGGGGAACGAGGGCCTACGAGCAGTACTTC. Protein: CAWSVPTRGTRAYEQYF.

As to this clonotype: One end of the junction fails to match germline, which may point to a read error. The V gene is TRBV7-6, the J gene TRBJ2-5, with D tentatively TRBD2 (5 bases). CDR1 and CDR2 from the germline V gene are SGHVS and FNYEAQ. This CDR3 is built from 12 residues. The chain's CDR3 is CTSSRINEGLIF. Written as DNA, the CDR3 is TGTACCAGCAGCCGTATAAATGAAGGACTTATATTC.

This clonotype showed up just a few times. The chain employs TRBV29-1 and TRBJ2-2; D not certain. This CDR3 contains 12 residues. Trimming removed 4 bases from V and 6 bases from J, with 9 bases in between. Germline values: CDR1 SQVTM, CDR2 ANQGSEA. The DNA for the CDR3 is TGCAGCGTTGCACTTACCTCCGGGGAGCTGTTTTTT. Protein: CSVALTSGELFF.